The next 13 T cell receptor beta chains were all read from a single sample in a study of T cell repertoires in cytomegalovirus infection. For these TCRs, the target antigens are not known. TCRdb re-called the reads through MiXCR, storing one row per CDR3 protein. The sample consists of about 700,000 distinct CDR3 sequences, around 35% of them appearing once. The source was cultured PBMCs, collected from culture after CMV antigen stimulation. These receptors all stem from a human donor in good health (CMV status not recorded). Some clones in this sample may be carry-over from other donors' samples.

The V call is TRBV2, the J call TRBJ2-5, with D unresolved. This CDR3 has 13 residues. CDR1 SNHLY and CDR2 FYNNEI come from the germline V gene. V lost 4 bases to trimming and J lost 5 bases, with 11 bases between them. The CDR3 sequence: CASSVEVEETQYF. The DNA of the CDR3 is TGTGCCAGCAGTGTTGAGGTAGAGGAGACCCAGTACTTC.

This chain uses TRBV7-2 with TRBJ2-3; D is ambiguous. Germline V lookup: CDR1 SGHTA, CDR2 FQGNSA. Trimming took off 8 bases at V and 0 bases at J, with 15 bases between the two ends. This CDR3 contains 15 residues. CDR3 DNA: TGTGCCAGCCACTACGAGGCAGCCAGCACAGATACGCAGTATTTT. Translating it yields CASHYEAASTDTQYF.

The chain employs TRBV7-8 and TRBJ2-1, with no clear D. CDR1 and CDR2 (germline): SGHVS, FQNEAQ. V dropped 2 bases and J dropped 10 bases, with 15 bases sitting between them. The CDR3 sequence is 14 residues long. The chain's CDR3 is CASSLSGDLREQFF. Here the CDR3 DNA reads TGTGCCAGCAGCTTAAGTGGTGATTTGCGCGAGCAGTTCTTC.

The table lists this clonotype with a few counts. The chain uses TRBV7-9 and TRBJ1-6, with no clear D. Germline V gene lookup returns CDR1 SEHNR and CDR2 FQNEAQ (reference sequence). The CDR3 runs to 14 residues. The V end lost 1 base, the J end lost 8 bases, and 9 bases lay between the germline ends. The CDR3 DNA sequence: TGTGCCAGCAGCTTAGGTGGGGTAGATTCACCCCTCCACTTT. Amino acids: CASSLGGVDSPLHF.

In DNA form, the CDR3 reads TGTGCCAGCAGCTTAGCGCGTACAGGGGTTTTCTACGAGCAGTACTTC. It codes for CASSLARTGVFYEQYF. This chain uses TRBV7-9 with TRBJ2-7, with TRBD1 matching 7 bases. Germline V gene sequence: CDR1 SEHNR, CDR2 FQNEAQ (reference sequence). V shed 0 bases and J 3 bases; nucleotides not matched to a gene: 8. This CDR3 spans 16 amino acids.

The chain links TRBV20-1 to TRBJ2-7; D may be TRBD2 (5 bases). From germline, CDR1 is DFQATT and CDR2 SNEGSKA (reference sequence). This CDR3 contains 12 residues. Trimming took 2 bases from V and 7 from J, leaving 12 bases between them. The CDR3 nucleotides are TGCAGTGCTAGACGTCAATGGAGGGAGCAGTACTTC. Its translation is CSARRQWREQYF.

The chain links TRBV7-9 to TRBJ1-6; no reliable D call. Trimming removed 5 bases at V and 6 bases at J, with 11 bases between. CDR1 is SEHNR, CDR2 FQNEAQ, per germline (reference sequence). This CDR3 has 14 residues. The CDR3, as DNA: TGTGCCAGCAGCCGGGTGTTCGGTAATTCACCCCTCCACTTT. The encoded protein is CASSRVFGNSPLHF. Looking up the rest from reference TRBV7-9 and TRBJ1-6 gives the full variable domain: DTGVSQNPRHKITKRGQNVTFRCDPISEHNRLYWYRQTLGQGPEFLTYFQNEAQLEKSRLLSDRFSAERPKGSFSTLEIQRTEQGDSAMYLCASSRVFGNSPLHFGNGTRLTVT.

The chain is built from TRBV6-8 and TRBJ2-7; no firm D call. The ends were cut back, 10 bases at V and 3 bases at J, with 19 bases in the middle. The CDR3 runs to 14 residues. Germline assignment: CDR1 MNHGY and CDR2 SAAAGT. The CDR3 nucleotides read TGTGCCACCAAGGGAACTTGGGGATACTACGAGCAGTACTTC. Translated, it gives CATKGTWGYYEQYF.

V usage is TRBV4-2 and J usage is TRBJ2-5; 7 bases match TRBD2. Germline V CDR1 and CDR2: LGHNA, YNFKEQ. This CDR3 contains 16 residues. V shed 1 base, J shed 2 bases, and the junction held 7 bases outside the gene matches. The CDR3 DNA reads TGTGCCAGCAGCCAAGGGGTTAGCGGGTCTCAAGAGACCCAGTACTTC. Translation gives CASSQGVSGSQETQYF.

This chain links TRBV6-6 with TRBJ2-7; 10 nucleotides match TRBD1. This CDR3 is built from 14 residues. Germline CDR1 reads MNHNY; CDR2 reads SVGAGI (reference sequence). V shed 6 bases and J 2 bases; nucleotides not matched to a gene: 4. Here the CDR3 DNA reads TGTGCCAGCAGGATGACAGGGGGCGCCTACGAGCAGTACTTC. Its protein product is CASRMTGGAYEQYF.

The V call is TRBV10-3, the J call TRBJ1-5; possibly TRBD1 for D (6 bases). The V and J ends lost 6 bases and 6 bases respectively, with 15 bases between them. Per germline, CDR1 ENHRY and CDR2 SYGVKD. This CDR3 spans 14 amino acids. CDR3 protein: CAIRPEGGAQPQHF. The CDR3 DNA reads TGTGCCATCAGACCCGAGGGGGGGGCTCAGCCCCAGCATTTT.

The gene calls are TRBV20-1 and TRBJ2-7; D is unclear. The CDR3 length is 11 residues. Looked up from germline, CDR1 is DFQATT and CDR2 is SNEGSKA (reference sequence). Trimming cost V 6 bases and J 4 bases, with 10 bases left between them. The CDR3 nucleotides read TGCAGTGCCGACCTCCTATACGAGCAGTACTTC. Its protein product is CSADLLYEQYF.

This clonotype was counted at least ten times. This chain uses TRBV7-2 with TRBJ2-5; D uncertain. V dropped 5 bases and J dropped 2 bases, with 15 bases sitting between them. Per the germline V gene, CDR1 is SGHTA and CDR2 is FQGNSA. This CDR3 spans 15 amino acids. CDR3 amino acids: CASSAPWHPQETQYF. As DNA, the CDR3 is TGTGCCAGCAGCGCCCCCTGGCACCCACAAGAGACCCAGTACTTC.